This T cell receptor (beta chain) was recovered during a study of regulatory T cells in long-lasting Graves disease. Germline CDR1 is SGHTA and CDR2 is FQGTGA. V shed 0 bases and J shed 2 bases, with 7 bases lying between them. The CDR3 loop spans 14 amino acids. To make TCR beta libraries, researchers used iRepertoire HTBI primers and Arm-PCR of CDR3 regions. Each CDR3 protein is one row after TCRdb ran MiXCR on the multiplex PCR reads. The top ten clones hold 22% of a sample with 350,000 to 400,000 distinct CDR3 sequences, 15% of them seen once. Time point meaning: newly diagnosed GD, antithyroid drugs for less than 3 months. PBMCs were the source of the RNA used for TCR sequencing. This clonotype has ten or more counts.

The origin of this receptor is a female donor with Graves disease. The material was peripheral blood mononuclear cells (PBMCs), obtained at new diagnosis, from a patient treated with antithyroid drugs. This chain links TRBV7-3 with TRBJ1-1; possibly TRBD1 for D (5 bases). As DNA, the CDR3 is TGTGCCAGCAGCTTAACGGGGGTTAACACTGAAGCTTTCTTT. As protein: CASSLTGVNTEAFF.